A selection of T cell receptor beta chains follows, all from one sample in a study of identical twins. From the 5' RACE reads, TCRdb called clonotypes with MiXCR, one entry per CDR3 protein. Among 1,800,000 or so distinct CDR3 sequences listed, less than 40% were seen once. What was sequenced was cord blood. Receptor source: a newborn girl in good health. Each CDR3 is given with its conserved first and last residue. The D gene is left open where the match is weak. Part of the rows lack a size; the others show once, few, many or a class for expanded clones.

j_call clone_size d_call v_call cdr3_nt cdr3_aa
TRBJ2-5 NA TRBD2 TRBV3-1 TGTGCCAGCAGCCAAGATCGACTAGCGGGGGCTCAAGAGACCCAGTACTTC CASSQDRLAGAQETQYF
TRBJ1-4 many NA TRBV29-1 TGCAGCGTTGATGGTCAGGGAAATGAAAAACTGTTTTTT CSVDGQGNEKLFF
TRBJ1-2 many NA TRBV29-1 TGCAGCGTTGATGCCCCAGGGTTCGGCTACACCTTC CSVDAPGFGYTF
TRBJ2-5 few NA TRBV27 TGTGCCAGCAGGCGGTACCAGCGGGACCAAGAGACCCAGTACTTC CASRRYQRDQETQYF
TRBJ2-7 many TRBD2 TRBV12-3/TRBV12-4 TGTGCCAGCAGTTTAGGTAGCGGGGCTTACGAGCAGTACTTC CASSLGSGAYEQYF
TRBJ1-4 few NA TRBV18 TGTGCCAGCTGCCCTCGACTTGGCGAAAAACTGTTTTTT CASCPRLGEKLFF
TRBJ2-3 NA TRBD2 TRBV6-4 TGTGCCAGCAGTGCTGGCGGGGGGACGAGCACAGATACGCAGTATTTT CASSAGGGTSTDTQYF
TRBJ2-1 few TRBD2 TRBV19 TGTGCCAGTAGATGGGGGGCTAGCGGGAGTTACAATGAGCAGTTCTTC CASRWGASGSYNEQFF
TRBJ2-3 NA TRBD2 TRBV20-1 TGCAGTGCTAGAGTGACTAGCGATACGCAGTATTTT CSARVTSDTQYF
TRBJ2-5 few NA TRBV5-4 TGTGCCAGCAGCTTGGACCCAACAGAGACCCAGTACTTC CASSLDPTETQYF
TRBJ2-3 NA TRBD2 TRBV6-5 TGTGCCAGTAGTTACGGGCTAGCGGAGGGAGATACGCAGTATTTT CASSYGLAEGDTQYF
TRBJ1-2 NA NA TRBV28 TGTGCCAGCAGCCCTATCGACAGGCGTTCTAACTATGGCTACACCTTC CASSPIDRRSNYGYTF
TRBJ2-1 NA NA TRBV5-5 TGTGCCAGCAGCCTGCAGGCAGGGCTGAGGTCCTACAATGAGCAGTTCTTC CASSLQAGLRSYNEQFF
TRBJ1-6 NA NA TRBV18 TGTGCCAGCTCACCTCTGGGGAGCTCCTATAATTCACCCCTCCACTTT CASSPLGSSYNSPLHF
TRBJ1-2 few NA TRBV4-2 TGTGCCAGCAGCCAAGATCTCACAGGGATGGGCTACACCTTC CASSQDLTGMGYTF
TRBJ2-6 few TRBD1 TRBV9 TGTGCCAGCAGCTTAGACCCACAGGGGACTGGGGCCAACGTCCTGACTTTC CASSLDPQGTGANVLTF
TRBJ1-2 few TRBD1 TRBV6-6 TGTGCCAGCAGTTACTCTGGGACAGGGGTCGCTAACTATGGCTACACCTTC CASSYSGTGVANYGYTF
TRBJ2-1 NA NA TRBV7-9 TGTGCCAGCAACTTAGGGGACTCCTATCCCTCCTACAATGAGCAGTTCTTC CASNLGDSYPSYNEQFF
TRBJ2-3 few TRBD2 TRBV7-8 TGTGCCAGCAGCCTGAAGACTAGCGGGAGTACAGATACGCAGTATTTT CASSLKTSGSTDTQYF
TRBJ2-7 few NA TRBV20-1 TGCAGTGCTAAGCGGCGCACCAGCTCCTACGAGCAGTACTTC CSAKRRTSSYEQYF
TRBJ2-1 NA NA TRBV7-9 TGTGCCAGCAGCCGCCTCCGGGACGGCCTCTACAATGAGCAGTTCTTC CASSRLRDGLYNEQFF
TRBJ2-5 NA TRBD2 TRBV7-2 TGTGCCAGCAGCGCTGGACTAGCGGGTTTTCGTCCGAATGAGCAGTACTTC CASSAGLAGFRPNEQYF
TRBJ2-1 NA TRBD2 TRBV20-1 TGCAGTGCTAGAGATCCGGCTAGCGGGGGGGCTAAGAATGAGCAGTTCTTC CSARDPASGGAKNEQFF
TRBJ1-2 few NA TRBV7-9 TGTGCCAGCAGCTTACCCCAGCCATCTAACTATGGCTACACCTTC CASSLPQPSNYGYTF
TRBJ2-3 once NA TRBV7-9 TGTGCCAGCAGCTTACGAAAAGATATCCAAGATACGCAGTATTTT CASSLRKDIQDTQYF
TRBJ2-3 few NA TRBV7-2 TGTGCCAGCAGCTTAGCGGACTGGTTCGAAGATACGCAGTATTTT CASSLADWFEDTQYF
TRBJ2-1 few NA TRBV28 TGTGCCAGCTCGAAACCAGGGGAGGGCTACAATGAGCAGTTCTTC CASSKPGEGYNEQFF